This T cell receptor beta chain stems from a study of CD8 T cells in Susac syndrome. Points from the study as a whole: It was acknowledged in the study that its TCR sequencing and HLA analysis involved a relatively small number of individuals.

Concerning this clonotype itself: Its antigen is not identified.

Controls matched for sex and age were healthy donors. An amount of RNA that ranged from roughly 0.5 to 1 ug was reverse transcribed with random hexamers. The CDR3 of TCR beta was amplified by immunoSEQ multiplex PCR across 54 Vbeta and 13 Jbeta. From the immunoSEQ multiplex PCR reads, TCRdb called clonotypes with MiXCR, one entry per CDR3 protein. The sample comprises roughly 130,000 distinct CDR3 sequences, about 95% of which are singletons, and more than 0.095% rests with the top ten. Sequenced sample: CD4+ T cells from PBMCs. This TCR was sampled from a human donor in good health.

CDR3 residues: CASIDGMNTEAFF. DNA of the CDR3: TGTGCCAGCATCGACGGAATGAACACTGAAGCTTTCTTT. This chain uses TRBV28 with TRBJ1-1; D gene ambiguous. This CDR3 comprises 13 residues. Deletions cut 7 bases from V and 0 bases from J, with 9 bases between. Germline values: CDR1 MDHEN, CDR2 SYDVKM.